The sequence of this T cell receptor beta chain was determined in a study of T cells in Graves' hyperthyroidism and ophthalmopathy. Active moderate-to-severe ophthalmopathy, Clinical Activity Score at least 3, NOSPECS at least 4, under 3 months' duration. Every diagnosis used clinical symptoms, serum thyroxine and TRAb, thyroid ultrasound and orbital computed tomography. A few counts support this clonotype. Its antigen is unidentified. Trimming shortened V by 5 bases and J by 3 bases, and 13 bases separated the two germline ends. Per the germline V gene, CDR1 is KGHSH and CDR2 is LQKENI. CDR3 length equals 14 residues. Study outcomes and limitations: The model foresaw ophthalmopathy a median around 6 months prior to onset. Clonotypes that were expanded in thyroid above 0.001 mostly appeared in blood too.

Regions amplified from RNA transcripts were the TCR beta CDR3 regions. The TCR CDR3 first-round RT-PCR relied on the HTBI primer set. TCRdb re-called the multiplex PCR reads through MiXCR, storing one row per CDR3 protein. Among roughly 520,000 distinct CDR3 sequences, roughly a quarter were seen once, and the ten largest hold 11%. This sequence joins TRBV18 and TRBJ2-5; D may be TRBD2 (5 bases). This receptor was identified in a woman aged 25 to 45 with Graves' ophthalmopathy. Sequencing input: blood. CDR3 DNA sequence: TGTGCCAGCTCATCCCCCGGGGTCGAAGAGACCCAGTACTTC. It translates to CASSSPGVEETQYF.